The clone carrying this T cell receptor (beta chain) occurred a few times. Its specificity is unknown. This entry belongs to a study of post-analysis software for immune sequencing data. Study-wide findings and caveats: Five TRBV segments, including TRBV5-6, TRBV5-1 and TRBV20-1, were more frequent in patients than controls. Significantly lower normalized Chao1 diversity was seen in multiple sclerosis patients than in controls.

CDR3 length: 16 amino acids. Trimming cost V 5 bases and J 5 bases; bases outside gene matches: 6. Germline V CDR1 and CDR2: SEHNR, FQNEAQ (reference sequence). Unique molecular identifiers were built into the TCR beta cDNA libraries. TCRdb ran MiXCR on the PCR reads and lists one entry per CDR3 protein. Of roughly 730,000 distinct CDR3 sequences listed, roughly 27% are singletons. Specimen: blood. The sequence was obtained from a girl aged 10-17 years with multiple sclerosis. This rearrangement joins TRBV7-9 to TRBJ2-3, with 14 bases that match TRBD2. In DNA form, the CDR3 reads TGTGCCAGCAGCGAGGGACTAGCGGGAGAGATAGATACGCAGTATTTT. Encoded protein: CASSEGLAGEIDTQYF.